The source of this T cell receptor beta chain is a study of control samples from healthy donors and cancer patients. The CDR3 is 13 residues long. Germline values: CDR1 ENHRY, CDR2 SYGVKD. Trimming pared 8 bases from V and 6 bases from J, leaving 11 bases between. Generated by immunoSEQ multiplex PCR, the TCRdb table keeps only in-frame clones and is missing some. The table shows more than 50,000 clones, with 75% to 95% occurring only once. This TCR was sampled from a woman aged 50 to 60 with colorectal cancer. J is TRBJ1-6 and V is TRBV10-3, with D perhaps TRBD1 (5 bases). Sequenced: PBMCs. CDR3 loop: CAIQGIRNSPLHF. Here the CDR3 DNA reads TGTGCCATCCAGGGTATTCGTAATTCACCCCTCCACTTT.